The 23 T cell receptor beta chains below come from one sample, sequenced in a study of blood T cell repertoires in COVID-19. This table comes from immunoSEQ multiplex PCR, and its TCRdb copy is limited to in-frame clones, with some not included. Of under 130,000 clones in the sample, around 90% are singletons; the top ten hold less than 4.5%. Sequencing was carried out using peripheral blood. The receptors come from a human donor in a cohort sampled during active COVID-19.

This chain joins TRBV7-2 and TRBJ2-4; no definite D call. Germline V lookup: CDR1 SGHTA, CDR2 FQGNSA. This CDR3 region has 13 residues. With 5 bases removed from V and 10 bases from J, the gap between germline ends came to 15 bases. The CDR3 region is CASSPDKTRIQYF. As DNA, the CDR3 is TGTGCCAGCAGCCCAGACAAGACCCGAATTCAGTACTTC.

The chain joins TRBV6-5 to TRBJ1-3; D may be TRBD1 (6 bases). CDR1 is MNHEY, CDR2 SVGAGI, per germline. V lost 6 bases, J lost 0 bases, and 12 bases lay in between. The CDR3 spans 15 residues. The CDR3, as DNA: TGTGCCAGCAGAAAATTGACAGGCTCTGGAAACACCATATATTTT. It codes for CASRKLTGSGNTIYF.

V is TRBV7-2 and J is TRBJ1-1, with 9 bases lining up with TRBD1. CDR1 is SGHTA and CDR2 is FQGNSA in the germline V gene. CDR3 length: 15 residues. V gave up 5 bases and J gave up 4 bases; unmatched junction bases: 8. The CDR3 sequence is CASSVTGQGSTEAFF. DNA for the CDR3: TGTGCCAGCAGCGTAACGGGACAGGGTAGCACTGAAGCTTTCTTT. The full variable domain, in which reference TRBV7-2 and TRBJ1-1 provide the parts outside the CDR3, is GAGVSQSPSNKVTEKGKDVELRCDPISGHTALYWYRQSLGQGLEFLIYFQGNSAPDKSGLPSDRFSAERTGGSVSTLTIQRTQQEDSAVYLCASSVTGQGSTEAFFGQGTRLTVV.

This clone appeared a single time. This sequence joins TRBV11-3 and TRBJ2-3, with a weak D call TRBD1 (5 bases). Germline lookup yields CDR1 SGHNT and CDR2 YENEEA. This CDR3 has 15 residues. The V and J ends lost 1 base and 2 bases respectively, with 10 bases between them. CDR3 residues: CASSLGGSSTDTQYF. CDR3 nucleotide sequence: TGTGCCAGCAGCTTAGGGGGCTCTTCCACAGATACGCAGTATTTT. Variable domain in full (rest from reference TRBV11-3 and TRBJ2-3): EAGVVQSPRYKIIEKKQPVAFWCNPISGHNTLYWYLQNLGQGPELLIRYENEEAVDDSQLPKDRFSAERLKGVDSTLKIQPAELGDSAVYLCASSLGGSSTDTQYFGPGTRLTVL.

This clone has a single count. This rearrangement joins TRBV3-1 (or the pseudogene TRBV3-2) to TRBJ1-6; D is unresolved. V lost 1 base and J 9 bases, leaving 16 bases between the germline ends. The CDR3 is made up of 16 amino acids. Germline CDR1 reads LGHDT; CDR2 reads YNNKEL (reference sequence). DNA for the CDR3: TGTGCCAGCAGCCAAGGAGGCAGCCCTCTGGGTTCACCCCTCCACTTT. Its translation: CASSQGGSPLGSPLHF.

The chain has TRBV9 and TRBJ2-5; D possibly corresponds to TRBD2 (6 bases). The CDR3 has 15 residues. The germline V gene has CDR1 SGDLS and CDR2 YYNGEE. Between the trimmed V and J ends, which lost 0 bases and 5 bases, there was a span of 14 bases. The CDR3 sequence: CASSVAGGGVETQYF. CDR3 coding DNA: TGTGCCAGCAGCGTAGCGGGTGGAGGGGTGGAGACCCAGTACTTC.

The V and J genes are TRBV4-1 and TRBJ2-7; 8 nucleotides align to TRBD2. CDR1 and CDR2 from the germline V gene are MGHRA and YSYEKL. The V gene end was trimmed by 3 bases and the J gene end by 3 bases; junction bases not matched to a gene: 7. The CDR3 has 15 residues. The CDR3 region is CASSHSAGVIYEQYF. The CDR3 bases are TGCGCCAGCAGCCACTCAGCGGGGGTGATCTACGAGCAGTACTTC.

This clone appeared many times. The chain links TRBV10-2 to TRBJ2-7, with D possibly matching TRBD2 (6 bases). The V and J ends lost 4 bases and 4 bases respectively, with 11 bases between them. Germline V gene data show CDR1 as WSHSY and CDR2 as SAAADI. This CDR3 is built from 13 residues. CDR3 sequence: CASSVAGRYEQYF. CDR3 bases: TGCGCCAGCAGTGTGGCAGGGAGGTACGAGCAGTACTTC.

The CDR3: CASGWTGYGNTIYF. CDR3 coding DNA: TGTGCCAGCGGGTGGACAGGATACGGAAACACCATATATTTT. The gene calls are TRBV2 and TRBJ1-3, with 7 bases identical to TRBD1. Germline V gene lookup returns CDR1 SNHLY and CDR2 FYNNEI. V dropped 8 bases and J dropped 4; count of bases not matched to a gene: 8. The CDR3 runs to 14 residues. Full variable domain (rest looked up from reference TRBV2 and TRBJ1-3): EPEVTQTPSHQVTQMGQEVILRCVPISNHLYFYWYRQILGQKVEFLVSFYNNEISEKSEIFDDQFSVERPDGSNFTLKIRSTKLEDSAMYFCASGWTGYGNTIYFGEGSWLTVV.

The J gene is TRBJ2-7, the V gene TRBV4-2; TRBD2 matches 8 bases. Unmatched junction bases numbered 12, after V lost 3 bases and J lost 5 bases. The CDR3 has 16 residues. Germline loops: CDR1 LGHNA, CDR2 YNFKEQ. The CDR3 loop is CASSQGGLAMVHEQYF. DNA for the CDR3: TGTGCCAGCAGCCAGGGAGGACTAGCCATGGTCCACGAGCAGTACTTC.

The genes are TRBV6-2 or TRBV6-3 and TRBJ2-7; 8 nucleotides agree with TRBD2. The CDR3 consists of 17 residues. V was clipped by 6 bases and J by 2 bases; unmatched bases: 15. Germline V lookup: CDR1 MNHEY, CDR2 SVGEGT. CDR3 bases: TGTGCCAGCAGCTCCCCCCGGGGTAGCGGGATCCCCTACGAGCAGTACTTC. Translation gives CASSSPRGSGIPYEQYF.

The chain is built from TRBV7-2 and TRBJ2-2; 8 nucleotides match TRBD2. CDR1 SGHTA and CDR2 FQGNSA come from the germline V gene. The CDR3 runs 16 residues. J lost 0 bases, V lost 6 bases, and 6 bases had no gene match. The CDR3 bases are TGTGCCAGCAGGCTTACAGCGGGAGCGAACACCGGGGAGCTGTTTTTT. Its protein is CASRLTAGANTGELFF.

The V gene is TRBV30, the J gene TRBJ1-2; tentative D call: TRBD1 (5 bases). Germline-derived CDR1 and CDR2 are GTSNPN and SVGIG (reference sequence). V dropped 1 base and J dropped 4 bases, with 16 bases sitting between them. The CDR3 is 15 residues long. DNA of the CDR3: TGTGCCTGGAGTGAACAGGCCCTTTTTAGCTATGGCTACACCTTC. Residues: CAWSEQALFSYGYTF.

The CDR3: CATSDLLAGSYNEQFF. Written as DNA, the CDR3 is TGTGCCACCAGTGATTTGCTAGCGGGCTCCTACAATGAGCAGTTCTTC. The chain joins TRBV24-1 to TRBJ2-1; 8 bases are shared with TRBD2. V shed 0 bases and J 0 bases; nucleotides not matched to a gene: 0. CDR3 length equals 16 residues. The V gene's germline CDR1 is KGHDR and CDR2 SFDVKD.

The CDR3 DNA reads as TGTGCCAGCAGCAAAGGGGGACTAGCGGTATACTACGAGCAGTACTTC. Translated: CASSKGGLAVYYEQYF. The V call is TRBV21-1, the J call TRBJ2-7; the table's D call TRBD2 went unverified against the DNA. TRBV21-1 is tagged as a pseudogene. CDR3 length: 16 residues.

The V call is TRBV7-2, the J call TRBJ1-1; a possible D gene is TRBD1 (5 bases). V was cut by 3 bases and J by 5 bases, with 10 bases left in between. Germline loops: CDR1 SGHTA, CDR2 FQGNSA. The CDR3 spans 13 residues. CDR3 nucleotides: TGTGCCAGCAGCTTCGGGGGGGGGACTGAAGCTTTCTTT. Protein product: CASSFGGGTEAFF.

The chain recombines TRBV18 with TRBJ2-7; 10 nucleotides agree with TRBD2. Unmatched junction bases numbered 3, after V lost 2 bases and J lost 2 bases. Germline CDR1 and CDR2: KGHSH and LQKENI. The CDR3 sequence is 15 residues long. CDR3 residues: CASSPGSGRTYEQYF. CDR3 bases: TGTGCCAGCTCACCAGGTAGCGGGAGGACCTACGAGCAGTACTTC.

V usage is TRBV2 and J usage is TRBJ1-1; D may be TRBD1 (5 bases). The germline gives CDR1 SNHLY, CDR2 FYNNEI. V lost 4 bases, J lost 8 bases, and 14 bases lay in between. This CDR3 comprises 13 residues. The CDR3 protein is CASSVRVILEAFF. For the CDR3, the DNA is TGTGCCAGCAGTGTCAGGGTAATTTTAGAAGCTTTCTTT.

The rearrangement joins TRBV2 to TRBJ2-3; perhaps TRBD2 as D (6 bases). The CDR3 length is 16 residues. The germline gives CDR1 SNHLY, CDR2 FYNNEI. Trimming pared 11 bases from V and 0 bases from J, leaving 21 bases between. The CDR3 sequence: CAALPEGPPSTDTQYF. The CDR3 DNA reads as TGTGCCGCACTTCCGGAGGGCCCCCCTAGCACAGATACGCAGTATTTT.

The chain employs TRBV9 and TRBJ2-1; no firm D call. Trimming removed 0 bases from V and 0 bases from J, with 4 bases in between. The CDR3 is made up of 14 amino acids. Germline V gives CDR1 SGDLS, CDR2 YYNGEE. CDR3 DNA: TGTGCCAGCAGCGTAGCTAGCTCCTACAATGAGCAGTTCTTC. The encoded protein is CASSVASSYNEQFF.

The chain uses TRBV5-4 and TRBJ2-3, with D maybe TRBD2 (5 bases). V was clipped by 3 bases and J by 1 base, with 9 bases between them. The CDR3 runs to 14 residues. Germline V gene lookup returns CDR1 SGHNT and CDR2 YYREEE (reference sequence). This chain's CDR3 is CASSSEGGTDTQYF. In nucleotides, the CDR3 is TGTGCCAGCAGCTCCGAGGGCGGCACAGATACGCAGTATTTT. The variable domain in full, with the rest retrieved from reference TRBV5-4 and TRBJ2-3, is ETGVTQSPTHLIKTRGQQVTLRCSSQSGHNTVSWYQQALGQGPQFIFQYYREEENGRGNFPPRFSGLQFPNYSSELNVNALELDDSALYLCASSSEGGTDTQYFGPGTRLTVL.

The CDR3 DNA reads TGTGCCAGCCAATCTAGCTTTGAGCAGTACTTC. Its protein is CASQSSFEQYF. The rearrangement uses TRBV7-9 and TRBJ2-7; maybe TRBD2 (5 bases). This CDR3 region has 11 residues. V was clipped by 8 bases and J by 7 bases, with 12 bases between them. In germline, CDR1 is SEHNR, CDR2 FQNEAQ (reference sequence).

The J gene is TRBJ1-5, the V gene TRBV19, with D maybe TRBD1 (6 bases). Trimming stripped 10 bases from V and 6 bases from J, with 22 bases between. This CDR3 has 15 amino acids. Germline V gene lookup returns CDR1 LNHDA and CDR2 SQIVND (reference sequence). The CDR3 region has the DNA TGTGCCACAGCGTACCAGGGGTCTTCGATTCAGCCCCAGCATTTT. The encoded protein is CATAYQGSSIQPQHF.